A selection of T cell receptor beta chains follows, all from one sample in a study of T cells in Graves' hyperthyroidism and ophthalmopathy. MiXCR, applied by TCRdb to the multiplex PCR reads, yields one record per CDR3 protein. The profile shows about 640,000 distinct CDR3 sequences, 40% to 55% of them singletons. The sequencing sample was made of peripheral blood or thyroid tissue (not recorded which). The receptors come from an adult man with Graves' disease, either hyperthyroidism or ophthalmopathy (not recorded which). CDR3s include the opening cysteine and the closing phenylalanine or tryptophan. The order of the fields is clone size, J gene, V gene, D gene, CDR3 protein, CDR3 DNA. D genes are given only for firm matches. Rows give clone size only sometimes, using once, few, many, or a class for an expanded clone.

>NA|TRBJ1-2|TRBV12-3/TRBV12-4|TRBD1
CASSEGATWGYTF
TGTGCCAGCTCAGAGGGGGCAACTTGGGGCTACACCTTC
>NA|TRBJ1-4|TRBV7-2|NA
CASSLNSATNEKLFF
TGTGCCAGCAGCCTTAACAGTGCAACTAATGAAAAACTGTTTTTT
>NA|TRBJ2-7|TRBV5-1|NA
CASSLLGPRQATYEQYF
TGCGCCAGCAGCTTGTTAGGCCCCCGCCAGGCAACCTACGAGCAGTACTTC
>NA|TRBJ2-5|TRBV9|NA
CASSQDGGGETQYF
TGTGCCAGCAGCCAAGATGGAGGTGGGGAGACCCAGTACTTC
>medium-sized|TRBJ2-7|TRBV24-1|NA
CATSDSGTREQYF
TGTGCCACCAGTGACTCTGGGACGCGCGAGCAGTACTTC
>many|TRBJ1-6|TRBV9|NA
CASRTGGENNSPLHF
TGTGCCAGCAGGACGGGAGGGGAAAATAATTCACCCCTCCACTTT
>few|TRBJ1-2|TRBV2|TRBD1
CASTGDRDFYGYTF
TGTGCCAGCACCGGGGACAGGGACTTCTATGGCTACACCTTC
>NA|TRBJ1-5|TRBV7-9|NA
CASSFTGIGDSNQPQHF
TGTGCCAGCAGCTTCACGGGGATCGGGGATAGCAATCAGCCCCAGCATTTT
>NA|TRBJ1-2|TRBV12-3/TRBV12-4|NA
CASSLGGAGLYGYTF
TGTGCCAGCAGTTTGGGGGGTGCGGGGCTCTATGGCTACACCTTC
>few|TRBJ1-1|TRBV6-6|TRBD1
CATGQANEAFF
TGTGCCACGGGACAGGCAAATGAAGCTTTCTTT
>NA|TRBJ1-1|TRBV10-3|NA
CAISNPLGVNTEAFF
TGTGCCATCAGTAACCCACTGGGGGTTAACACTGAAGCTTTCTTT
>many|TRBJ2-6|TRBV19|NA
CASSIIDSGANVLTF
TGTGCCAGTAGTATCATAGACTCTGGGGCCAACGTCCTGACTTTC
>NA|TRBJ2-1|TRBV24-1|TRBD1
CATSDLPPGQGWNEQFF
TGTGCCACCAGTGATTTGCCCCCGGGACAGGGATGGAATGAGCAGTTCTTC
>NA|TRBJ1-4|TRBV25-1|TRBD1
CASTGGGWTNEKLFF
TGTGCCAGCACCGGAGGGGGCTGGACTAATGAAAAACTGTTTTTT
>NA|TRBJ1-1|TRBV11-2|NA
CASSYGESAFF
TGTGCCAGCAGCTACGGGGAGTCAGCTTTCTTT
>NA|TRBJ2-7|TRBV5-1|NA
CASSLDPGSPYEQYF
TGCGCCAGCAGCTTGGATCCGGGGAGCCCCTACGAGCAGTACTTC
>NA|TRBJ2-6|TRBV25-1|NA
CASVSEAGANVLTF
TGTGCCAGCGTGTCTGAGGCTGGGGCCAACGTCCTGACTTTC
>few|TRBJ1-3|TRBV19|TRBD1
CASKNPTGRGNTIYF
TGTGCCAGTAAGAATCCGACAGGGCGTGGAAACACCATATATTTT